One and the same sample provided the 7 T cell receptor beta chains below, sequenced in a study of cytomegalovirus exposure and HLA in healthy donors. In the PCR, 60 Vbeta and 13 Jbeta primers were used. TCRdb's copy holds only in-frame clones and misses some; the assay was immunoSEQ multiplex PCR. The sample shows approximately 190,000 clones, around 75% of them seen only once. Material for sequencing was PBMCs. These TCRs come from a man in his forties or fifties in good health and CMV-seropositive.

The chain combines TRBV4-1 with TRBJ2-3; TRBD2 matches 9 bases. CDR1 is MGHRA, CDR2 YSYEKL, per germline. The CDR3 is 15 amino acids. V trimming: 1 base; J trimming: 6 bases; junction bases outside the gene matches: 5. DNA of the CDR3: TGCGCCAGCAGCCAAGCGGGACTAGCTATGGATACGCAGTATTTT. Its protein is CASSQAGLAMDTQYF.

The rearrangement uses TRBV6-5 and TRBJ1-2, with D perhaps TRBD1 (6 bases). This CDR3 region has 15 residues. Trimming took off 7 bases at V and 4 bases at J, with 19 bases between the two ends. Germline CDR1 is MNHEY and CDR2 is SVGAGI. The CDR3 region is CASNPTGHKPYGYTF. In nucleotides, the CDR3 is TGTGCCAGCAATCCTACGGGACACAAGCCCTATGGCTACACCTTC.

The V call is TRBV9, the J call TRBJ1-2; the D gene is possibly TRBD1 (5 bases). V lost 0 bases to trimming and J lost 4 bases, with 10 bases between them. This CDR3 comprises 14 residues. Germline V gives CDR1 SGDLS, CDR2 YYNGEE. CDR3 in DNA: TGTGCCAGCAGCGTAGATAAGGGGATCTATGGCTACACCTTC. This encodes CASSVDKGIYGYTF.

Points on this clone: An end of the junction does not agree with germline; a read error may underlie this. The chain is built from TRBV6-5 and TRBJ2-3; 7 positions agree with TRBD2. Germline-derived CDR1 and CDR2 are MNHEY and SVGAGI. CDR3 size: 15 residues. The CDR3 DNA reads as TGTGCCGGCAGCCGAGCGGGGTCTATGGTGGTTACGCAGTATTTT. It yields the protein CAGSRAGSMVVTQYF.

Remarks on this clone: This specimen includes other DNA sequences encoding the same CDR3. The CDR3 loop reads CASSIRTGGTEAFF. As DNA, the CDR3 is TGTGCCAGTAGTATACGGACAGGGGGCACTGAAGCTTTCTTT. V gene TRBV19 combines with J gene TRBJ1-1; 10 nucleotides align to TRBD1. V lost 2 bases and J lost 4; bases outside the gene matches: 1. This CDR3 has 14 residues. Per the germline V gene, CDR1 is LNHDA and CDR2 is SQIVND (reference sequence).

This chain joins TRBV19 and TRBJ2-5; maybe TRBD2 (5 bases). The CDR3 spans 18 residues. V was cut by 1 base and J by 5 bases, with 23 bases left in between. Looked up from germline, CDR1 is LNHDA and CDR2 is SQIVND (reference sequence). CDR3 DNA: TGTGCCAGTAGTATAGGTCCCCGGGCGGACCCCCGGAGGGAGACCCAGTACTTC. Protein: CASSIGPRADPRRETQYF.

The chain couples TRBV13 to TRBJ2-7, with 8 bases fitting TRBD1. Trimming removed 5 bases from V and 3 bases from J; junction bases left unmatched: 6. Per germline, CDR1 PRHDT and CDR2 FYEKMQ (reference sequence). The CDR3 sequence is 14 residues long. CDR3 protein: CASSLGQGVYEQYF. The DNA of the CDR3 is TGTGCCAGCAGCCTCGGACAGGGAGTCTACGAGCAGTACTTC. The whole variable domain, filled in from reference TRBV13 and TRBJ2-7, reads AAGVIQSPRHLIKEKRETATLKCYPIPRHDTVYWYQQGPGQDPQFLISFYEKMQSDKGSIPDRFSAQQFSDYHSELNMSSLELGDSALYFCASSLGQGVYEQYFGPGTRLTVT.